The 8 T cell receptor beta chains listed next were all sequenced from one sample in a study of identifying expanded T cells in peripheral blood. Sequencing was performed with immunoSEQ multiplex PCR; in TCRdb, only in-frame clones are kept and a portion is missing. The table includes 120,000 or so clones, around four fifths detected once. The specimen was blood. These receptors originate from a person aged 18 to 70 in good health.

The chain employs TRBV5-1 and TRBJ1-2; tentatively, D is TRBD1 (5 bases). The CDR3 extends over 12 amino acids. Per the germline V gene, CDR1 is SGHRS and CDR2 is YFSETQ. V was shortened by 0 bases and J by 6 bases, with 6 bases between the two germline ends. CDR3 in DNA: TGCGCCAGCAGCTTGGGGGACGATGGCTACACCTTC. Translation: CASSLGDDGYTF.

The chain recombines TRBV7-8 with TRBJ2-5; D perhaps matches TRBD1 (6 bases). Per the germline V gene, CDR1 is SGHVS and CDR2 is FQNEAQ. V lost 1 base to trimming and J lost 4 bases, with 10 bases between them. This CDR3 spans 14 amino acids. Here the CDR3 DNA reads TGTGCCAGCAGCTTAGGATTCAGGGGAGAGACCCAGTACTTC. This codes for CASSLGFRGETQYF.

The chain joins TRBV18 to TRBJ2-3; TRBD1 is a possible D gene (5 bases). V dropped 3 bases and J dropped 4 bases, with 11 bases sitting between them. Germline-derived CDR1 and CDR2 are KGHSH and LQKENI. This CDR3 comprises 14 residues. CDR3 in DNA: TGTGCCAGCTCACCTATTTCAGGGTCAGATACGCAGTATTTT. Translating gives CASSPISGSDTQYF.

V gene TRBV5-1 combines with J gene TRBJ1-1; tentatively, D is TRBD1 (6 bases). The V gene's germline CDR1 is SGHRS and CDR2 YFSETQ. V lost 6 bases and J 0 bases, leaving 18 bases between the germline ends. This CDR3 contains 16 residues. CDR3 DNA sequence: TGCGCCAGCAACCGGGACAACAGTCTAATGAACACTGAAGCTTTCTTT. Translation: CASNRDNSLMNTEAFF.

The chain carries TRBV18 and TRBJ1-4, with 8 nucleotides matching TRBD1. The CDR3 contains 16 residues. Looked up from germline, CDR1 is KGHSH and CDR2 is LQKENI. Trimming cost V 4 bases and J 2 bases; bases outside gene matches: 6. The CDR3 DNA sequence: TGTGCCAGCTCACTCCAGGGGGCGACTACTAATGAAAAACTGTTTTTT. Protein product: CASSLQGATTNEKLFF.

The CDR3 DNA reads as TGTGCCAGCAGCTTATTTGAGCAGTTCTTC. This translates into CASSLFEQFF. This chain uses TRBV7-9 with TRBJ2-1, with D unclear. The CDR3 runs 10 residues. The V end lost 2 bases, the J end lost 9 bases, and 2 bases lay between the germline ends. CDR1 and CDR2 from the germline V gene are SEHNR and FQNEAQ (reference sequence).

This clone was detected once. This chain connects TRBV6-6 to TRBJ2-5; TRBD2 matches 7 bases. The length of the CDR3 is 11 residues. CDR1 and CDR2 from the germline V gene are MNHNY and SVGAGI (reference sequence). Losses at the gene ends were 9 bases for V and 12 bases for J; bases not matched to a gene: 10. The CDR3 region has the DNA TGTGCCAGTACTACCACCGGGACTAAGTACTTC. Amino acids: CASTTTGTKYF.

V gene TRBV6-5 combines with J gene TRBJ1-1; D unclear. Trimming took off 2 bases at V and 0 bases at J, with 4 bases between the two ends. This CDR3 has 13 residues. The V gene's germline CDR1 is MNHEY and CDR2 SVGAGI. CDR3 protein: CASSYRVNTEAFF. The DNA for the CDR3 is TGTGCCAGCAGTTACAGGGTGAACACTGAAGCTTTCTTT.